The present T cell receptor beta chain was sequenced within a study of CD8 T cells in ankylosing spondylitis. TCRdb recomputed calls from the 5' RACE reads with MiXCR, one row per CDR3 protein. In the table there are 350,000 or so distinct CDR3 sequences, roughly 10% of which are singletons. CDR1 DFQATT and CDR2 SNEGSKA come from the germline V gene (reference sequence). This CDR3 region has 15 residues. Trimming took off 0 bases at V and 4 bases at J, with 15 bases between the two ends. This sequence joins TRBV20-1 and TRBJ2-5, with D perhaps TRBD1 (6 bases). Sequenced material: blood, either unsorted or a sorted T cell fraction (not recorded which). The TCR was taken from a female donor with ankylosing spondylitis or in good health (not recorded which). The CDR3 spells CSARDPQGPGETQYF. The CDR3 coding sequence is TGCAGTGCTAGAGATCCACAGGGACCCGGAGAGACCCAGTACTTC.